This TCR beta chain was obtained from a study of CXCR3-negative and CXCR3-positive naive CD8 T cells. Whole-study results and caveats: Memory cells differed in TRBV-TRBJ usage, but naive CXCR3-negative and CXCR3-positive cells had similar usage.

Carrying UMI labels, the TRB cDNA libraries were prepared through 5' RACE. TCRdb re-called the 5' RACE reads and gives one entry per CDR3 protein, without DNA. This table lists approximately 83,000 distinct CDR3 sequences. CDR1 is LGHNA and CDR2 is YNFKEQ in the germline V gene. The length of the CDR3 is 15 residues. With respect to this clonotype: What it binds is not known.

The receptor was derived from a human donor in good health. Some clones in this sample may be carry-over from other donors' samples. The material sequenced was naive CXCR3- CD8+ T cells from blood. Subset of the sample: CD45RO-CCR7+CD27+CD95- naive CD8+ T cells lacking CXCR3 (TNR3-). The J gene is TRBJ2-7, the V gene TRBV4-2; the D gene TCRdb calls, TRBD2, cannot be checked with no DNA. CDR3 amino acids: CASSQEQRGGIEQYF.